The 23 T cell receptor beta chains below were found in one sample sequenced in a study of regulatory T cells in long-lasting Graves disease. Stated time point: persistent/refractory GD, antithyroid drugs over 5 years with positive TRAb. From PBMCs, RNA was extracted and then used to make the TCR library. TCR beta libraries were built with iRepertoire HTBI primers and Arm-PCR of CDR3 regions. TCRdb passed the multiplex PCR reads through MiXCR, listing each CDR3 protein once. The table has approximately 470,000 distinct CDR3 sequences, less than 25% seen once. The sequences come from peripheral blood mononuclear cells (PBMCs), collected when the disease was refractory, from a patient treated with antithyroid drugs. The receptor source for this set is a female donor with Graves disease.

This clonotype has just a few counts. The chain carries TRBV11-2 and TRBJ2-7, with 9 positions matching TRBD1. Germline V gene sequence: CDR1 SGHAT, CDR2 FQNNGV. The CDR3 length is 13 residues. Germline trimming cut 3 bases from V and 5 bases from J; bases unmatched to any gene: 2. CDR3 sequence (DNA): TGTGCCAGCAGCTTTACAGGGGGCCACGAGCAGTACTTC. Protein sequence: CASSFTGGHEQYF.

The table lists this clonotype with a count of one. A junction boundary mismatches the germline segment, possibly from a read error. V and J are TRBV15 and TRBJ1-5, with D possibly TRBD1 on 5 matching bases. Germline V gives CDR1 LNHNV, CDR2 YYDKDF (reference sequence). This CDR3 contains 14 residues. The CDR3 DNA sequence: TGTACCACGAGGGGCCGGCAAAGCAATCAGCCCCAGCATTTT. Translation: CTTRGRQSNQPQHF.

The table lists this clonotype with many counts. The V and J genes are TRBV6-2 or TRBV6-3 and TRBJ2-7, with D perhaps assigned TRBD1 or TRBD2 (5 bases each). The V end was cut by 2 bases, the J end by 0 bases, with 20 bases between. Germline CDR1 and CDR2: MNHEY and SVGEGT. This CDR3 is built from 18 residues. In DNA form, the CDR3 reads TGTGCCAGCAGTTACCCACTCGAGGGGAATCGGGTCTCCTACGAGCAGTACTTC. Translated, it gives CASSYPLEGNRVSYEQYF.

Details on this clonotype: A read error may be the cause here, since a much bigger clone is one base away. The chain is built from TRBV28 and TRBJ2-5; D is unclear. The germline V gene has CDR1 MDHEN and CDR2 SYDVKM. This CDR3 comprises 14 residues. The CDR3 reads CACSRTGSGETQYF. The CDR3 coding sequence is TGTGCCTGCAGCCGAACTGGCAGTGGAGAGACCCAGTACTTC.

A few counts support this clonotype. In DNA, the CDR3 is TGCGCCAGCAGCTCAGGGGGCGCGGACTATGGCTACACCTTC. Translating it yields CASSSGGADYGYTF. The rearrangement uses TRBV5-1 and TRBJ1-2; TRBD1 agrees at 8 bases. CDR3 length: 14 residues. The V segment lost 3 bases and the J segment 3 bases; nucleotides outside the gene matches: 4. Germline V gene lookup returns CDR1 SGHRS and CDR2 YFSETQ.

J is TRBJ2-5 and V is TRBV6-1, with D possibly being TRBD1 or TRBD2 (5 bases each). The CDR3 runs to 14 residues. The germline V gene encodes CDR1 MNHNS and CDR2 SASEGT. V was trimmed by 8 bases and J by 1 base, leaving 14 bases between them. CDR3 bases: TGTGCCAGCGGCCCGGGGCGAAGCCAAGAGACCCAGTACTTC. Amino acids: CASGPGRSQETQYF.

This clonotype was found many times. The chain employs TRBV29-1 and TRBJ2-7; a weak D match, TRBD1 (6 bases). The CDR3 consists of 12 residues. Germline V CDR1 and CDR2: SQVTM, ANQGSEA. V gave up 6 bases and J gave up 2 bases, with 11 bases separating them. CDR3 in DNA: TGCAGCGTGGACAGCGGACCCTACGAGCAGTACTTC. It codes for CSVDSGPYEQYF.

This clonotype appeared many times. The V and J genes are TRBV6-1 and TRBJ2-7, with TRBD1 matching over 9 bases. The V gene's germline CDR1 is MNHNS and CDR2 SASEGT. Trimming cost V 2 bases and J 7 bases; bases outside gene matches: 15. CDR3 length: 17 amino acids. The CDR3 region has the DNA TGTGCCAGCAGTGAATCTCCCCGGACAGGGGCATCCGGGGAGCAGTACTTC. This encodes CASSESPRTGASGEQYF.

In this sample, this clonotype turned up many times. The chain uses TRBV24-1 and TRBJ1-2; D gene ambiguous. V dropped 1 base and J dropped 4 bases, with 9 bases sitting between them. This CDR3 comprises 14 residues. Germline V gene lookup returns CDR1 KGHDR and CDR2 SFDVKD. The CDR3 bases are TGTGCCACCAGTGATTTTTCCAGCGGCTATGGCTACACCTTC. This sequence encodes CATSDFSSGYGYTF.

This clonotype was counted at least ten times. This chain links TRBV15 with TRBJ2-5; D might be TRBD2 (5 bases). Germline lookup yields CDR1 LNHNV and CDR2 YYDKDF (reference sequence). The V and J ends lost 5 bases and 1 base respectively, with 20 bases between them. The CDR3 has 17 residues. In DNA form, the CDR3 reads TGTGCCACCAGCGCTACGAGAGGGTCGGCGGTCCAAGAGACCCAGTACTTC. It codes for CATSATRGSAVQETQYF.

The rearrangement links TRBV11-1 to TRBJ2-6; D gene ambiguous. This CDR3 has 21 amino acids. V was pared by 5 bases and J by 0 bases, with 26 bases between. CDR1 SGHAT and CDR2 FQDESV come from the germline V gene (reference sequence). The DNA of the CDR3 is TGTGCCAGCAGCCCCACCCCTCGGGCAGGTTCTCGTCACTCTGGGGCCAACGTCCTGACTTTC. Translating it yields CASSPTPRAGSRHSGANVLTF.

This chain joins TRBV14 and TRBJ1-1, with D uncertain. This CDR3 has 12 amino acids. CDR1 is SGHDN and CDR2 is FVKESK in the germline V gene. The V end lost 4 bases, the J end lost 9 bases, and 12 bases lay between the germline ends. CDR3 nucleotide sequence: TGTGCCAGCAGCCCGGACCGTGTTCAAGCTTTCTTT. Its translation is CASSPDRVQAFF.

This clonotype was found a few times. The chain has TRBV12-3 or TRBV12-4 and TRBJ1-5, with D unresolved. The CDR3 runs to 13 residues. V was pared by 6 bases and J by 5 bases, with 11 bases between. The CDR3 region has the DNA TGTGCCAGCAGCCCCCGGAGGGATCAGCCCCAGCATTTT. Translation: CASSPRRDQPQHF.

This clonotype has a count of ten or more. The V call is TRBV12-3 or TRBV12-4, the J call TRBJ1-1; unclear D gene. This CDR3 has 15 residues. Trimming pared 3 bases from V and 4 bases from J, leaving 15 bases between. The CDR3 nucleotides are TGTGCCAGCAGTTTGTATGGCAATCCGGGCACTGAAGCTTTCTTT. Translation: CASSLYGNPGTEAFF.

This clonotype was counted at least ten times. V gene TRBV2 combines with J gene TRBJ2-7; D is unclear. The CDR3 loop spans 12 amino acids. V was pared by 7 bases and J by 7 bases, with 14 bases between. Looked up from germline, CDR1 is SNHLY and CDR2 is FYNNEI. The CDR3 DNA is TGTGCCAGCAACTCTGACCGAGTGGAGCAGTACTTC. Translating gives CASNSDRVEQYF.

At least ten counts were recorded for this clonotype. The chain carries TRBV12-3 or TRBV12-4 and TRBJ2-2; 7 positions agree with TRBD2. The CDR3 covers 17 residues. V dropped 5 bases and J dropped 4; count of bases not matched to a gene: 13. CDR3 sequence (DNA): TGTGCCAGCAGTCCCCCAGGACTAGTTGGTGGCACCGGGGAGCTGTTTTTT. Translated: CASSPPGLVGGTGELFF.

This clonotype was counted a few times. The V call is TRBV7-9, the J call TRBJ1-5; D possibly corresponds to TRBD1 (6 bases). This CDR3 has 16 amino acids. The V end lost 5 bases, the J end lost 0 bases, and 14 bases lay between the germline ends. CDR1 SEHNR and CDR2 FQNEAQ come from the germline V gene (reference sequence). Written as DNA, the CDR3 is TGTGCCAGCAGCCGGGGGCCGCCGTATAGCAATCAGCCCCAGCATTTT. Its translation is CASSRGPPYSNQPQHF.

This clonotype was counted between two and nine times. The genes are TRBV19 and TRBJ1-1; no clear D gene. The CDR3 consists of 16 residues. Germline V gives CDR1 LNHDA, CDR2 SQIVND (reference sequence). V gave up 7 bases and J gave up 0 bases, with 18 bases separating them. The CDR3 DNA reads as TGTGCCAGTAAACAAGGCCTCCTGTTCATGAACACTGAAGCTTTCTTT. Translation gives CASKQGLLFMNTEAFF.

The CDR3, as DNA: TGTGCCAGTGCGACAGGGATAAACACTGAAGCTTTCTTT. It codes for CASATGINTEAFF. The V gene is TRBV6-1, the J gene TRBJ1-1, with TRBD1 matching over 7 bases. The CDR3 loop spans 13 amino acids. CDR1 is MNHNS and CDR2 is SASEGT in the germline V gene. With V trimmed by 9 bases and J by 2 bases, 6 bases remained unmatched.

The genes are TRBV18 and TRBJ1-1; D is unresolved. CDR1 is KGHSH and CDR2 is LQKENI in the germline V gene. The CDR3 totals 15 residues. V was cut by 6 bases and J by 1 base, with 15 bases left in between. CDR3 protein: CASSPFHDSNTEAFF. CDR3 bases: TGTGCCAGCTCCCCCTTTCACGACTCGAACACTGAAGCTTTCTTT.

The genes are TRBV11-3 and TRBJ2-7, with no clear D. Between the trimmed V and J ends, which lost 2 bases and 3 bases, there was a span of 14 bases. Per germline, CDR1 SGHNT and CDR2 YENEEA. The CDR3 has 15 residues. The CDR3 DNA follows: TGTGCCAGCAGCTTAAGGCGGAATTATCTCTACGAGCAGTACTTC. This gives the protein CASSLRRNYLYEQYF.

This clonotype has ten or more counts. This CDR3 reads CASSQLAYAQETQYF. The DNA of the CDR3 is TGTGCCAGCAGCCAATTGGCGTACGCCCAAGAGACCCAGTACTTC. The rearrangement links TRBV14 to TRBJ2-5; D is ambiguous. Germline V gene sequence: CDR1 SGHDN, CDR2 FVKESK. Trimming shortened V by 2 bases and J by 1 base, and 11 bases separated the two germline ends. The CDR3 has 15 amino acids. Looking up the rest from reference TRBV14 and TRBJ2-5 gives the full variable domain: EAGVTQFPSHSVIEKGQTVTLRCDPISGHDNLYWYRRVMGKEIKFLLHFVKESKQDESGMPNNRFLAERTGGTYSTLKVQPAELEDSGVYFCASSQLAYAQETQYFGPGTRLLVL.

The chain has TRBV29-1 and TRBJ2-7; possibly TRBD1 or TRBD2 for D (6 bases each). V was clipped by 1 base and J by 7 bases, with 14 bases between them. The CDR3 contains 13 residues. Germline-derived CDR1 and CDR2 are SQVTM and ANQGSEA. This CDR3 reads CSVEGDGGLEQYF. The CDR3 DNA reads as TGCAGCGTTGAAGGGGATGGGGGGCTGGAGCAGTACTTC.